This T cell receptor beta chain was profiled in a study of T cell repertoires in cytomegalovirus infection. Overall study context: Public TCR beta signatures were indicative of both CMV infection and a matching HLA type.

Overall study findings and caveats: The cumulative frequency of public TCR beta families distinguished individuals who carried CMV together with the relevant HLA.

Concerning this clonotype itself: Its target is unknown.

The V gene lost 9 bases and the J gene lost 2 bases, with 13 bases spanning the gap. The germline V gene encodes CDR1 SGHVS and CDR2 FQNEAQ. The CDR3 is 13 residues long. One entry per CDR3 protein results from TCRdb running MiXCR on the reads. Of roughly 500,000 distinct CDR3 sequences in the sample, roughly 42% were seen once. The sequence came from a human donor in good health (CMV status not recorded). Some clones in this sample may be carry-over from other donors' samples. The chain joins TRBV7-8 to TRBJ2-5; D remains unclear. The material was cultured PBMCs, obtained from culture after CMV antigen stimulation. The DNA of the CDR3 is TGTGCCAGTTCGCCCCAGCAGCAAGAGACCCAGTACTTC. It yields the protein CASSPQQQETQYF.